The 25 T cell receptor beta chains listed next were all sequenced from one sample in a study of control samples from healthy donors and cancer patients (dated by TCRdb to 2018 to 2021). Library preparation used the immunoSEQ multiplex PCR assay. TCRdb retrieved this table from immuneACCESS and kept in-frame rearrangements only. Not all clones are present; in checked studies, unresolved V genes account for under half, and no reason is known for the remainder. In this sample the table shows approximately 94,000 clones, less than 90% of which occur a single time. Jointly, the top ten make up over 15% of the sample. Sequencing input: blood. The origin of the receptors is a woman between 50 and 59 years old in good health.

The genes are TRBV9 and TRBJ1-2; 7 nucleotides line up with TRBD1. The CDR3 consists of 14 residues. The trim removed 3 bases at V and 5 bases at J, leaving 7 bases unmatched. The V gene's germline CDR1 is SGDLS and CDR2 YYNGEE. The CDR3 is CASSDKGAGYGYTF. In DNA, the CDR3 is TGTGCCAGCAGCGATAAGGGGGCGGGGTATGGCTACACCTTC.

This CDR3 reads CASSIWDCLGVEEQYV. The CDR3, as DNA: TGTGCCAGCAGCATATGGGACTGCCTTGGGGTTGAGGAGCAGTACGTC. The rearrangement links TRBV21-1 to TRBJ2-7; TRBD2 is the table's D call and was not checked against the DNA. TRBV21-1 represents a pseudogene. There are 16 residues in the CDR3.

In its sample, this clone was seen once. V usage is TRBV15 and J usage is TRBJ1-6; D is uncertain. Germline values: CDR1 LNHNV, CDR2 YYDKDF (reference sequence). Trimming removed 0 bases at V and 11 bases at J, with 8 bases between. CDR3 length: 13 residues. CDR3 region: CATSRDGRAPLHF. The DNA for the CDR3 is TGTGCCACCAGCAGAGATGGTAGAGCACCCCTCCACTTT.

The chain employs TRBV6-6 and TRBJ2-3; TRBD1 matches 8 bases. The V gene end was trimmed by 6 bases and the J gene end by 1 base; junction bases not matched to a gene: 0. The CDR3 spans 13 residues. Germline V lookup: CDR1 MNHNY, CDR2 SVGAGI (reference sequence). Here the CDR3 DNA reads TGTGCCAGCAGGACAGGGGGCACAGATACGCAGTATTTT. This codes for CASRTGGTDTQYF.

This clone was counted between two and nine times. This chain uses TRBV5-1 with TRBJ1-2; no clear D gene. This CDR3 is built from 14 residues. Trimming removed 0 bases at V and 0 bases at J, with 6 bases between. Germline V gene sequence: CDR1 SGHRS, CDR2 YFSETQ. CDR3 in DNA: TGCGCCAGCAGCTTGGCCACGGCTAACTATGGCTACACCTTC. Its translation: CASSLATANYGYTF.

This clone was recorded only once. This chain links TRBV7-2 with TRBJ2-3; TRBD2 aligns across 11 bases. The CDR3 is 18 residues long. Germline V gene lookup returns CDR1 SGHTA and CDR2 FQGNSA. V was clipped by 6 bases and J by 4 bases; unmatched bases: 15. For the CDR3, the DNA is TGTGCCAGCAGAGGGACACAACTAGCGGGAGTTAAATCAGATACGCAGTATTTT. It is translated as CASRGTQLAGVKSDTQYF.

This chain uses TRBV11-2 with TRBJ2-1; 9 nucleotides agree with TRBD2. The germline gives CDR1 SGHAT, CDR2 FQNNGV. V shed 5 bases and J 0 bases; nucleotides not matched to a gene: 2. The CDR3 covers 15 residues. In DNA, the CDR3 is TGTGCCAGCAGCCCTAGCGGGATCTCCTACAATGAGCAGTTCTTC. It specifies CASSPSGISYNEQFF. The full variable domain, completed using reference TRBV11-2 and TRBJ2-1, is EAGVAQSPRYKIIEKRQSVAFWCNPISGHATLYWYQQILGQGPKLLIQFQNNGVVDDSQLPKDRFSAERLKGVDSTLKIQPAKLEDSAVYLCASSPSGISYNEQFFGPGTRLTVL.

This clone was picked up one time. The chain joins TRBV2 to TRBJ2-5; TRBD1 aligns across 11 bases. Looked up from germline, CDR1 is SNHLY and CDR2 is FYNNEI. V shed 4 bases and J 4 bases; nucleotides not matched to a gene: 5. This CDR3 region has 15 residues. The CDR3 sequence: CASSGGTGGGETQYF. The CDR3 DNA reads TGTGCCAGCAGTGGAGGGACAGGGGGTGGAGAGACCCAGTACTTC.

The chain carries TRBV20-1 and TRBJ2-6; no reliable D call. V shed 3 bases and J shed 0 bases, with 6 bases lying between them. Germline-derived CDR1 and CDR2 are DFQATT and SNEGSKA (reference sequence). The CDR3 consists of 14 residues. CDR3 DNA sequence: TGCAGTGCTAGTCAGGCCTCTGGGGCCAACGTCCTGACTTTC. It yields the protein CSASQASGANVLTF.

The chain recombines TRBV5-6 with TRBJ2-7; D is tentatively TRBD1 or TRBD2 (5 bases each). The CDR3 length is 15 residues. Germline loops: CDR1 SGHDT, CDR2 YYEEEE. V was clipped by 0 bases and J by 2 bases, with 12 bases between them. DNA of the CDR3: TGTGCCAGCAGCTTGGGGGGACCACTTCCCTACGAGCAGTACTTC. Translating gives CASSLGGPLPYEQYF.

V usage is TRBV30 and J usage is TRBJ1-3, with a weak D call TRBD1 (6 bases). The CDR3 consists of 12 residues. Germline V gives CDR1 GTSNPN, CDR2 SVGIG (reference sequence). The ends were cut back, 4 bases at V and 7 bases at J, with 11 bases in the middle. The CDR3 loop is CAWTIGGNTIYF. The CDR3 region has the DNA TGTGCCTGGACCATAGGGGGGAACACCATATATTTT.

The sample holds a few counts of this clone. The V gene is TRBV11-1, the J gene TRBJ2-6; tentatively, D is TRBD1 or TRBD2 (7 bases each). The CDR3 is 15 amino acids. V dropped 5 bases and J dropped 9 bases, with 17 bases sitting between them. Germline CDR1 and CDR2: SGHAT and FQDESV (reference sequence). DNA of the CDR3: TGTGCCAGCAGCCCGGGGGAGGGGGCGCGCAACGTCCTGACTTTC. Its translation is CASSPGEGARNVLTF.

V is TRBV3-1 (or the pseudogene TRBV3-2) and J is TRBJ2-3; 10 positions agree with TRBD2. The CDR3 spans 16 residues. V gave up 5 bases and J gave up 4 bases; unmatched junction bases: 9. Germline CDR1 LGHDT, CDR2 YNNKEL (reference sequence). CDR3 sequence reads: CASSSTAGGIADTQYF. CDR3 DNA sequence: TGTGCCAGCAGCTCGACAGCGGGGGGGATCGCAGATACGCAGTATTTT.

The chain uses TRBV14 and TRBJ1-1, with D possibly being TRBD1 (6 bases). Germline values: CDR1 SGHDN, CDR2 FVKESK. CDR3 length: 18 amino acids. Trimming stripped 4 bases from V and 10 bases from J, with 31 bases between. Here the CDR3 reads CASSPKRGTTRAAPGAFF. The CDR3 DNA reads as TGTGCCAGCAGCCCTAAACGAGGGACAACCAGGGCCGCTCCGGGAGCTTTCTTT.

This chain joins TRBV18 and TRBJ1-1; TRBD1 agrees at 11 bases. There are 15 residues in the CDR3. The germline gives CDR1 KGHSH, CDR2 LQKENI. V was clipped by 2 bases and J by 6 bases; unmatched bases: 5. CDR3 nucleotide sequence: TGTGCCAGCTCACCAGGTGGACAGGGGGCTGCTGAAGCTTTCTTT. Translated, it gives CASSPGGQGAAEAFF.

The genes are TRBV28 and TRBJ2-2; D gene ambiguous. The CDR3 consists of 14 residues. CDR1 and CDR2 (germline): MDHEN, SYDVKM. V was cut by 3 bases and J by 5 bases, with 10 bases left in between. This CDR3 is CASSFLDGTGELFF. The CDR3, as DNA: TGTGCCAGCAGTTTTTTGGACGGGACCGGGGAGCTGTTTTTT. The full variable domain, rest sourced from reference TRBV28 and TRBJ2-2, is DVKVTQSSRYLVKRTGEKVFLECVQDMDHENMFWYRQDPGLGLRLIYFSYDVKMKEKGDIPEGYSVSREKKERFSLILESASTNQTSMYLCASSFLDGTGELFFGEGSRLTVL.

The gene calls are TRBV27 and TRBJ1-1; D not certain. In germline, CDR1 is MNHEY, CDR2 SMNVEV (reference sequence). V lost 7 bases and J 1 base, leaving 16 bases between the germline ends. The CDR3 extends over 15 amino acids. CDR3 sequence: CASNVRGWSNTEAFF. The CDR3 DNA sequence: TGTGCCAGCAACGTTAGAGGATGGTCGAACACTGAAGCTTTCTTT.

J is TRBJ2-1 and V is TRBV12-3 or TRBV12-4, with 8 bases identical to TRBD2. The CDR3 spans 12 residues. Trimming removed 4 bases from V and 16 bases from J; junction bases left unmatched: 9. The CDR3 here is CASSSGLGGLFF. Here the CDR3 DNA reads TGTGCCAGCAGTTCGGGACTAGGCGGGCTTTTCTTC.

The chain has TRBV6-5 and TRBJ2-7; a possible D gene is TRBD2 (6 bases). V was trimmed by 0 bases and J by 3 bases, leaving 12 bases between them. The CDR3 is 15 residues long. Germline V gene lookup returns CDR1 MNHEY and CDR2 SVGAGI. In DNA, the CDR3 is TGTGCCAGCAGTTACTCCGCGGCGGGGCGCTACGAGCAGTACTTC. Protein sequence: CASSYSAAGRYEQYF.

The rearrangement joins TRBV5-6 to TRBJ2-2; 11 nucleotides align to TRBD2. CDR3 length equals 16 residues. V lost 4 bases and J lost 5; bases outside the gene matches: 7. Germline loops: CDR1 SGHDT, CDR2 YYEEEE. The CDR3 is CASSPRTSGFTGELFF. The CDR3 DNA reads TGTGCCAGCAGCCCTCGGACTAGCGGGTTTACCGGGGAGCTGTTTTTT.

The V and J genes are TRBV6-5 and TRBJ1-1; D not resolved. V was clipped by 2 bases and J by 1 base, with 8 bases between them. Germline V gene lookup returns CDR1 MNHEY and CDR2 SVGAGI. The CDR3 extends over 14 amino acids. DNA of the CDR3: TGTGCCAGCAGTTACGGCAGGACGAACACTGAAGCTTTCTTT. This codes for CASSYGRTNTEAFF.

The chain is built from TRBV2 and TRBJ2-3; D is tentatively TRBD1 or TRBD2 (5 bases each). Germline assignment: CDR1 SNHLY and CDR2 FYNNEI. CDR3 length: 18 amino acids. V was trimmed by 5 bases and J by 2 bases, leaving 23 bases between them. In DNA form, the CDR3 reads TGTGCCAGCAGTTTGACAGAAGGGAGCACCGGAAACACAGATACGCAGTATTTT. Encoded protein: CASSLTEGSTGNTDTQYF.

Here the CDR3 DNA reads TGTGCCAGCAGTTTCTCGGTTAACACTGAAGCTTTCTTT. It encodes CASSFSVNTEAFF. This chain connects TRBV27 to TRBJ1-1; no reliable D call. The length of the CDR3 is 13 residues. The germline V and J ends were trimmed by 3 bases and 2 bases, with 7 bases remaining between them. Germline values: CDR1 MNHEY, CDR2 SMNVEV (reference sequence).

This rearrangement joins TRBV30 to TRBJ2-1; the D is unclear. There are 13 residues in the CDR3. Trimming stripped 1 base from V and 4 bases from J, with 8 bases between. The V gene's germline CDR1 is GTSNPN and CDR2 SVGIG (reference sequence). CDR3 sequence reads: CAWSAVGYNEQFF. The CDR3, as DNA: TGTGCCTGGAGTGCTGTGGGTTACAATGAGCAGTTCTTC.

The CDR3 is CASSLWDTNQPQHF. The CDR3, as DNA: TGTGCCAGCAGTCTCTGGGACACCAATCAGCCCCAGCATTTT. The chain couples TRBV6-6 to TRBJ1-5; D possibly corresponds to TRBD1 (6 bases). Germline loops: CDR1 MNHNY, CDR2 SVGAGI (reference sequence). The CDR3 contains 14 residues. Trimming removed 5 bases at V and 3 bases at J, with 11 bases between.